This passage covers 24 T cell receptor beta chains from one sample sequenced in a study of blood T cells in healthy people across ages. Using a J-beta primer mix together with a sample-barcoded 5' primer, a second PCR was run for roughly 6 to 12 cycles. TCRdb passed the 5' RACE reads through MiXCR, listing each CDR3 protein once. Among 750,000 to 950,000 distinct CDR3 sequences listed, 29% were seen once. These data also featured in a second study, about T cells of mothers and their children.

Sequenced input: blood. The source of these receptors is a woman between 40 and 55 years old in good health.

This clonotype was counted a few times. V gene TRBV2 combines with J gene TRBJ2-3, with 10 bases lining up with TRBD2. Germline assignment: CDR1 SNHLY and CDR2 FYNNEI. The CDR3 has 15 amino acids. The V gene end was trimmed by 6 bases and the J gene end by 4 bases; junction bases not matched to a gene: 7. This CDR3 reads CASRRSGGAADTQYF. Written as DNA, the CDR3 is TGTGCCAGCAGGAGGAGCGGGGGGGCGGCAGATACGCAGTATTTT.

The CDR3 nucleotides are TGTGCCAGCAGCCAAGAGTCTAGTGTCTCCTACGAGCAGTACTTC. Amino acid sequence: CASSQESSVSYEQYF. V is TRBV3-1 and J is TRBJ2-7; D gene ambiguous. This CDR3 is 15 amino acids long. Germline values: CDR1 LGHDT, CDR2 YNNKEL (reference sequence). The V and J ends lost 0 bases and 0 bases respectively, with 9 bases between them.

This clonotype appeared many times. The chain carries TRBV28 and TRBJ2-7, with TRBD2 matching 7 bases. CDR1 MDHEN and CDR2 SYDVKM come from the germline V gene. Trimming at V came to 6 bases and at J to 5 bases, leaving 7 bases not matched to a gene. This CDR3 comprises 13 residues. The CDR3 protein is CASSNGRSHEQYF. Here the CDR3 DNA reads TGTGCCAGCAGCAACGGGAGGTCCCACGAGCAGTACTTC.

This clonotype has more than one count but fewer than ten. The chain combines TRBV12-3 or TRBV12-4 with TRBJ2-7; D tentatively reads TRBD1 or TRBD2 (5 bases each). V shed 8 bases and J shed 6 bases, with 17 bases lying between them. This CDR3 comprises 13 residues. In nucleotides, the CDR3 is TGTGCCAGCGGAGACAGAGGGGCGCTCGAGCAGTACTTC. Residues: CASGDRGALEQYF.

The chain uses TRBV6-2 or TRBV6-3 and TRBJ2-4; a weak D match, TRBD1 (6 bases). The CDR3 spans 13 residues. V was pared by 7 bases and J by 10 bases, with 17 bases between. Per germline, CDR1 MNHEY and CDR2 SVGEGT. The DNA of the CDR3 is TGTGCCAGCAACTTACAGGGTTTAGGGATTCAGTACTTC. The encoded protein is CASNLQGLGIQYF.

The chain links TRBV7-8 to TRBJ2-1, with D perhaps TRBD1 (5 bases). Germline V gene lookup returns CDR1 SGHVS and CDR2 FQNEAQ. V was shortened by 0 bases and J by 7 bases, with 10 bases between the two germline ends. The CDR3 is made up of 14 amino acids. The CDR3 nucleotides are TGTGCCAGCAGCTTAGCCGAGACAGCGAATGAGCAGTTCTTC. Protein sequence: CASSLAETANEQFF.

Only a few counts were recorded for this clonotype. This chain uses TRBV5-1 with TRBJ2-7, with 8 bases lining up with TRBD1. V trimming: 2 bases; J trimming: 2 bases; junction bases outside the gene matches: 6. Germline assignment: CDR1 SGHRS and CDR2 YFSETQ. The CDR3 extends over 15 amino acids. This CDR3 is CASSFISGGTYEQYF. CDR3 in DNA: TGCGCCAGCAGCTTTATCTCAGGGGGCACCTACGAGCAGTACTTC. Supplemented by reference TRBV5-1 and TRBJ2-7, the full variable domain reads KAGVTQTPRYLIKTRGQQVTLSCSPISGHRSVSWYQQTPGQGLQFLFEYFSETQRNKGNFPGRFSGRQFSNSRSEMNVSTLELGDSALYLCASSFISGGTYEQYFGPGTRLTVT.

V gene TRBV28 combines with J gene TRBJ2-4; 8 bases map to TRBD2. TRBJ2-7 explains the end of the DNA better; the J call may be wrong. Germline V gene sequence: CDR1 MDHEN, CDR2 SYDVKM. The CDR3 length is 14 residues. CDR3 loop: CASGLSGGSYEQYF. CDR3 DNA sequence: TGTGCCAGCGGACTGAGCGGGGGATCCTACGAGCAGTACTTC.

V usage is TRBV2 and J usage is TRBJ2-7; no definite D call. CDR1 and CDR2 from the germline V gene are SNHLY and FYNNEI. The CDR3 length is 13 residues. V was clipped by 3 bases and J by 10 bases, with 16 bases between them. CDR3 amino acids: CASSDRGVTAQYF. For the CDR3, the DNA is TGTGCCAGCAGTGATCGTGGGGTGACTGCTCAGTACTTC.

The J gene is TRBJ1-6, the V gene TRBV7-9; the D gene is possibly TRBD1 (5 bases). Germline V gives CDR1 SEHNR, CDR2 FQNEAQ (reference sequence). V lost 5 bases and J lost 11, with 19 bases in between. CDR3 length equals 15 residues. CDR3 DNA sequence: TGTGCCAGCAGCCCACAACCTGGGGGTTCGGCACCCCTCCACTTT. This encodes CASSPQPGGSAPLHF.

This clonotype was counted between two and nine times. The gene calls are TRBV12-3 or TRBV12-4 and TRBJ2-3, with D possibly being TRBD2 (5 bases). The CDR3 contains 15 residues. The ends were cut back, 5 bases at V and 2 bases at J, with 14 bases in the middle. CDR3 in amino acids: CASSGTGLHTDTQYF. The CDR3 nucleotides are TGTGCCAGCAGTGGAACCGGACTTCACACAGATACGCAGTATTTT.

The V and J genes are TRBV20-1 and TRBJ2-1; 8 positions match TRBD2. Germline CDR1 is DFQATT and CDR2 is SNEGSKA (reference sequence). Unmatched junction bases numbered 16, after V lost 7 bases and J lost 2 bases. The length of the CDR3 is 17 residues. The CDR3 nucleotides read TGCAGTGGACCAGGATCTGGGCAGCGGGGGACCTACAATGAGCAGTTCTTC. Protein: CSGPGSGQRGTYNEQFF.

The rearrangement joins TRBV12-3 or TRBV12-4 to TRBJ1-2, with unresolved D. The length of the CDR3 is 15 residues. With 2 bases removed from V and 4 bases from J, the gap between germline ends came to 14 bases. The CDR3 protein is CASSLPPGIGYGYTF. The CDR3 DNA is TGTGCCAGCAGTTTACCCCCAGGAATCGGCTATGGCTACACCTTC.

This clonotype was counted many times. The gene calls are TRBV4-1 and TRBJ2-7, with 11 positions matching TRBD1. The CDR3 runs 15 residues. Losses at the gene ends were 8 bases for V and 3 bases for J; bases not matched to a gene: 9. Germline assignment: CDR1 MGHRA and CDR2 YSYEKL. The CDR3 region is CASSAGTGGIYEQYF. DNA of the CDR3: TGCGCCAGCTCCGCAGGGACAGGGGGGATCTACGAGCAGTACTTC.

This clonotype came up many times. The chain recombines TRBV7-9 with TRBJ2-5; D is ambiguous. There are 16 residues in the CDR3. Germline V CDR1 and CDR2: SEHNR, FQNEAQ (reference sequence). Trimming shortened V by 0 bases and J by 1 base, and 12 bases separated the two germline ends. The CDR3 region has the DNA TGTGCCAGCAGCTTAGCTTGGGCAGGCGCCCAAGAGACCCAGTACTTC. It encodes CASSLAWAGAQETQYF.

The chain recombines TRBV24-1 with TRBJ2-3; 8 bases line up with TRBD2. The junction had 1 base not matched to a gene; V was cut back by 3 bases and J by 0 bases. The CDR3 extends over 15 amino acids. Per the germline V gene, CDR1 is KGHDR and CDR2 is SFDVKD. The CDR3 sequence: CATSDRGGSTDTQYF. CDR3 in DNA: TGTGCCACCAGTGATCGCGGGGGGAGCACAGATACGCAGTATTTT.

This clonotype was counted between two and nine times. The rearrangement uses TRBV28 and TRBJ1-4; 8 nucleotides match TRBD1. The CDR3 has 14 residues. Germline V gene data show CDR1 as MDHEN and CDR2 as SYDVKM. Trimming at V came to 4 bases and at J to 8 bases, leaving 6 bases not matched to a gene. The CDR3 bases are TGTGCCAGCAGTTCCCAGGGGGCCGGAGAAAAACTGTTTTTT. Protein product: CASSSQGAGEKLFF.

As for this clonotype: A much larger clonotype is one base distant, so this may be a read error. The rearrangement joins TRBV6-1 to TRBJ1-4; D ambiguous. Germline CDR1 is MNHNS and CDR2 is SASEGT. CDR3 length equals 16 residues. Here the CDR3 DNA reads TGTGCCAGCAGCGACGGAGGCAGAACCAGGAATGAAAAACCGTTTTTT. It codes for CASSDGGRTRNEKPFF.

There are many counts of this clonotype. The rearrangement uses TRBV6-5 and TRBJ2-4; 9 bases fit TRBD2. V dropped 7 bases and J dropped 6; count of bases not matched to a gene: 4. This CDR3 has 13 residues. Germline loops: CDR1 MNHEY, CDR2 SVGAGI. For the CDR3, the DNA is TGTGCCAGCATTAGTAGCGGGGGAAACATTCAGTACTTC. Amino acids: CASISSGGNIQYF.

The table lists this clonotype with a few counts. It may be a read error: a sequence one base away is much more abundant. The CDR3 DNA reads TGCGCCAGCAGCTGGACTAGCACTGGAGAGACCCAGTACTTC. Its translation: CASSWTSTGETQYF. The chain joins TRBV5-1 to TRBJ2-5, with TRBD2 matching 8 bases. V gave up 3 bases and J gave up 4 bases; unmatched junction bases: 5. CDR3 length: 14 amino acids. Per the germline V gene, CDR1 is SGHRS and CDR2 is YFSETQ.

The CDR3 DNA reads as TGCGCCAGCAGCCAAGAGGGCCTAGGAAGTTCTTACGAGCAGTACTTC. Amino acids: CASSQEGLGSSYEQYF. The J gene is TRBJ2-7, the V gene TRBV4-1, with no clear D. CDR1 is MGHRA and CDR2 is YSYEKL in the germline V gene. The CDR3 is 16 residues long. Trimming pared 0 bases from V and 4 bases from J, leaving 16 bases between.

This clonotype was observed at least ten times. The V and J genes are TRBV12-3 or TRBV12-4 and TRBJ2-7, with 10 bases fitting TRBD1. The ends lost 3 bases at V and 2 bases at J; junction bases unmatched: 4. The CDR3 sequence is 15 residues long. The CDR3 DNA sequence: TGTGCCAGCAGTTTCCGGGACAGGGGTACCTACGAGCAGTACTTC. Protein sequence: CASSFRDRGTYEQYF.

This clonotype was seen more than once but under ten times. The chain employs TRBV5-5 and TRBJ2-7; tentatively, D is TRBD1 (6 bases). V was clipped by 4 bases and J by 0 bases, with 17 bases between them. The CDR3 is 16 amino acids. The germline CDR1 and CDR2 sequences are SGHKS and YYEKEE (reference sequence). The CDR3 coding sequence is TGTGCCAGCAGCATGCAAGGACAGCTAAGCTCCTACGAGCAGTACTTC. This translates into CASSMQGQLSSYEQYF.

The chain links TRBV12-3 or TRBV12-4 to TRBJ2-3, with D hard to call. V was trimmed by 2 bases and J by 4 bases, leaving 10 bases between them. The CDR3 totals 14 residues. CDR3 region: CASSLKVRADTQYF. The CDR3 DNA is TGTGCCAGCAGTTTAAAGGTCAGAGCAGATACGCAGTATTTT.